The 21 T cell receptor beta chains listed next were all sequenced from one sample in a study of cytomegalovirus exposure and HLA in healthy donors. PCR employed 60 Vbeta and 13 Jbeta primers. Profiled with immunoSEQ multiplex PCR; TCRdb holds only in-frame clones, not every one. In the table there are 150,000 to 200,000 clones, 77% of which are singletons. Sequences were obtained from PBMCs. The receptor set was obtained from a woman aged 40 to 50 in good health and CMV-seropositive.

This rearrangement joins TRBV6-1 to TRBJ2-1; 11 positions agree with TRBD2. Germline loops: CDR1 MNHNS, CDR2 SASEGT. The trim removed 9 bases at V and 9 bases at J, leaving 10 bases unmatched. CDR3 size: 14 residues. CDR3 sequence (DNA): TGTGCCAGTGGGTGGGGACTAGCGGACTCTGAGCAGTTCTTC. Protein sequence: CASGWGLADSEQFF.

Written as DNA, the CDR3 is TGTGCCAGCAGTTTACTCCGGGAAGAAGCTTTCTTT. This gives the protein CASSLLREEAFF. V and J are TRBV28 and TRBJ1-1; no clear D. CDR1 and CDR2 (germline): MDHEN, SYDVKM. V shed 2 bases and J shed 8 bases, with 9 bases lying between them. CDR3 length: 12 residues.

V and J are TRBV2 and TRBJ2-7, with D possibly being TRBD1 (5 bases). There are 12 residues in the CDR3. Trimming took off 6 bases at V and 4 bases at J, with 10 bases between the two ends. Germline CDR1 reads SNHLY; CDR2 reads FYNNEI. The CDR3 DNA is TGTGCCAGCAGGACAGAGAATTACGAGCAGTACTTC. Encoded protein: CASRTENYEQYF.

The rearrangement uses TRBV28 and TRBJ2-1; D possibly corresponds to TRBD2 (7 bases). Germline values: CDR1 MDHEN, CDR2 SYDVKM. V was cut by 3 bases and J by 5 bases, with 14 bases left in between. This CDR3 contains 15 residues. Here the CDR3 DNA reads TGTGCCAGCAGTTTGGAGGGGGGGGCCAACAATGAGCAGTTCTTC. As protein: CASSLEGGANNEQFF. The full variable domain, completed using reference TRBV28 and TRBJ2-1, is DVKVTQSSRYLVKRTGEKVFLECVQDMDHENMFWYRQDPGLGLRLIYFSYDVKMKEKGDIPEGYSVSREKKERFSLILESASTNQTSMYLCASSLEGGANNEQFFGPGTRLTVL.

The chain has TRBV5-5 and TRBJ2-3, with D possibly TRBD2 on 5 matching bases. The CDR3 is 14 residues long. Trimming stripped 2 bases from V and 4 bases from J, with 11 bases between. Germline V gene lookup returns CDR1 SGHKS and CDR2 YYEKEE (reference sequence). The CDR3 loop reads CASSFNELADTQYF. In DNA form, the CDR3 reads TGTGCCAGCAGCTTCAATGAACTAGCAGATACGCAGTATTTT.

In this sample, this clone turned up once. This chain uses TRBV2 with TRBJ2-7; D is ambiguous. The germline CDR1 and CDR2 sequences are SNHLY and FYNNEI. Trimming took off 6 bases at V and 2 bases at J, with 14 bases between the two ends. This CDR3 is built from 14 residues. Here the CDR3 reads CASRRLIPTYEQYF. The CDR3 DNA follows: TGTGCCAGCAGGCGATTGATCCCAACCTACGAGCAGTACTTC.

V usage is TRBV6-5 and J usage is TRBJ2-2, with D perhaps TRBD2 (6 bases). The CDR3 is 13 amino acids. Germline values: CDR1 MNHEY, CDR2 SVGAGI. V lost 10 bases to trimming and J lost 1 base, with 10 bases between them. The CDR3: CAILSGNTGELFF. CDR3 nucleotides: TGTGCCATTCTTAGCGGGAACACCGGGGAGCTGTTTTTT.

With regard to this clone: This sample includes further DNA sequences coding for the same CDR3. The chain links TRBV14 to TRBJ1-2, with D possibly matching TRBD1 (6 bases). Germline V CDR1 and CDR2: SGHDN, FVKESK. This CDR3 has 14 residues. V gave up 1 base and J gave up 2 bases, with 8 bases separating them. Here the CDR3 reads CASSQVRGNYGYTF. Here the CDR3 DNA reads TGTGCCAGCAGCCAAGTGAGGGGGAACTATGGCTACACCTTC.

The V and J genes are TRBV19 and TRBJ2-2; TRBD1 aligns across 9 bases. The germline CDR1 and CDR2 sequences are LNHDA and SQIVND (reference sequence). J was trimmed by 3 bases and V by 9 bases; bases with no gene match: 20. CDR3 length: 19 amino acids. The CDR3 DNA reads as TGTGCCAGCCCATCGGGGGACAGGGTGGACTTTTTTGACACCGGGGAGCTGTTTTTT. Translation gives CASPSGDRVDFFDTGELFF.

A few counts support this clone. The chain has TRBV6-1 and TRBJ1-2, with 7 positions matching TRBD1. The trim removed 6 bases at V and 4 bases at J, leaving 8 bases unmatched. Germline values: CDR1 MNHNS, CDR2 SASEGT. The CDR3 has 14 residues. The CDR3 DNA reads TGTGCCAGCAGCGAGACAGGGTTTAGCTATGGCTACACCTTC. Its protein is CASSETGFSYGYTF.

V and J are TRBV6-1 and TRBJ2-1, with 9 nucleotides matching TRBD2. J lost 3 bases, V lost 0 bases, and 6 bases had no gene match. CDR3 length equals 17 residues. Germline CDR1 is MNHNS and CDR2 is SASEGT. The CDR3 coding sequence is TGTGCCAGCAGTGAAGCCTATTCTAGCGGGATCTACAATGAGCAGTTCTTC. This encodes CASSEAYSSGIYNEQFF.

The chain carries TRBV5-5 and TRBJ2-2, with 8 bases identical to TRBD1. Germline V gene data show CDR1 as SGHKS and CDR2 as YYEKEE (reference sequence). The CDR3 is made up of 15 amino acids. The ends lost 4 bases at V and 1 base at J; junction bases unmatched: 3. CDR3 loop: CASSQGQGNTGELFF. The CDR3 DNA sequence: TGTGCCAGCAGCCAAGGACAGGGGAACACCGGGGAGCTGTTTTTT.

The chain combines TRBV7-9 with TRBJ1-3; unclear D gene. Germline V gives CDR1 SEHNR, CDR2 FQNEAQ (reference sequence). The V and J ends lost 8 bases and 0 bases respectively, with 11 bases between them. The CDR3 covers 14 residues. This CDR3 is CASASGSSGNTIYF. The CDR3 DNA reads as TGTGCCAGCGCGAGTGGGAGCTCTGGAAACACCATATATTTT.

The V call is TRBV9, the J call TRBJ1-4; no definite D call. The V end lost 0 bases, the J end lost 4 bases, and 10 bases lay between the germline ends. Germline-derived CDR1 and CDR2 are SGDLS and YYNGEE. The CDR3 consists of 15 residues. This CDR3 is CASSVGAGVNEKLFF. The CDR3 DNA is TGTGCCAGCAGCGTAGGGGCGGGAGTTAATGAAAAACTGTTTTTT.

The chain carries TRBV7-2 and TRBJ1-3; 8 bases fit TRBD1. The length of the CDR3 is 17 residues. Germline loops: CDR1 SGHTA, CDR2 FQGNSA. The V gene end was trimmed by 6 bases and the J gene end by 0 bases; junction bases not matched to a gene: 10. CDR3 nucleotide sequence: TGTGCCAGCAGTCCATTTTGGGACAGGAGCTCTGGAAACACCATATATTTT. Protein: CASSPFWDRSSGNTIYF.

This rearrangement joins TRBV6-5 to TRBJ1-1; 8 nucleotides match TRBD1. V trimming: 2 bases; J trimming: 1 base; junction bases outside the gene matches: 3. Germline assignment: CDR1 MNHEY and CDR2 SVGAGI. The CDR3 spans 15 residues. The CDR3 is CASSYRDRWNTEAFF. The DNA of the CDR3 is TGTGCCAGCAGTTACCGGGACAGGTGGAACACTGAAGCTTTCTTT.

The chain uses TRBV18 and TRBJ2-2, with no clear D. The V gene's germline CDR1 is KGHSH and CDR2 LQKENI. The CDR3 is 11 residues long. Trimming pared 3 bases from V and 8 bases from J, leaving 4 bases between. DNA of the CDR3: TGTGCCAGCTCACCTTCTGGGGAGCTGTTTTTT. Its protein product is CASSPSGELFF.

The gene calls are TRBV10-3 and TRBJ1-4; perhaps TRBD1 as D (5 bases). Trimming left V 0 bases short and J 8 bases short, with 10 bases between. CDR1 and CDR2 from the germline V gene are ENHRY and SYGVKD. This CDR3 region has 14 residues. CDR3: CAISESRTPEKLFF. In nucleotides, the CDR3 is TGTGCCATCAGTGAGTCGAGGACACCCGAAAAACTGTTTTTT.

Note on this clone: Mismatch with germline at one junction end may stem from a read error. V usage is TRBV7-9 and J usage is TRBJ1-6; TRBD1 matches at 8 bases. The CDR3 has 14 amino acids. Germline CDR1 and CDR2: SEHNR and FQNEAQ (reference sequence). The CDR3 sequence is CSSSSGQGFSPLHF. CDR3 bases: TGTTCCAGCAGCTCAGGACAGGGCTTTTCACCCCTCCACTTT. Looking up the rest from reference TRBV7-9 and TRBJ1-6 gives the full variable domain: DTGVSQNPRHKITKRGQNVTFRCDPISEHNRLYWYRQTLGQGPEFLTYFQNEAQLEKSRLLSDRFSAERPKGSFSTLEIQRTEQGDSAMYLCSSSSGQGFSPLHFGNGTRLTVT.

This clone was detected only a few times. J is TRBJ1-1 and V is TRBV29-1; tentative D call: TRBD1 (5 bases). The CDR3 covers 13 residues. Germline CDR1 and CDR2: SQVTM and ANQGSEA. The CDR3 spells CSVQGNADTEAFF. The CDR3 nucleotides are TGCAGTGTCCAGGGAAATGCCGACACTGAAGCTTTCTTT.

V and J are TRBV2 and TRBJ2-5, with TRBD2 matching over 8 bases. The CDR3 contains 16 residues. The V gene end was trimmed by 3 bases and the J gene end by 5 bases; junction bases not matched to a gene: 11. In germline, CDR1 is SNHLY, CDR2 FYNNEI. CDR3 sequence: CASSDRTSRETETQYF. The CDR3 DNA sequence: TGTGCCAGCAGTGACAGGACTAGCCGGGAGACGGAGACCCAGTACTTC.